Below, one T cell receptor (beta chain) is given with its context. This sample stems from a study of blood T cell repertoires in COVID-19. Across the whole study: The samples span acute and convalescent COVID-19 from the United States, Italy and Spain. From T cells, B-cell-depleted T cells, or PBMCs came the material, which was cDNA or gDNA.

Original processing notes: Nucleated cell counts were estimated from reference gene primer amplification. The repertoire was sequenced with immunoSEQ multiplex PCR; TCRdb's copy has only in-frame clones and lacks some. V, J and clone size were drawn from that table, and D and trimming were deduced from the DNA. The sample includes 90,000 to 110,000 clones, 81% seen only once; the top ten take under 40%. Germline V gives CDR1 DFQATT, CDR2 SNEGSKA (reference sequence). The CDR3 runs to 10 residues. V lost 3 bases and J lost 6, with 4 bases in between. This TCR was recovered from a man of 80 years or more with acute or convalescent COVID-19. The sample was peripheral blood. The V call is TRBV20-1, the J call TRBJ2-3; D is undetermined. The CDR3 DNA reads as TGCAGTGCTAGTCTGGATACGCAGTATTTT. Translated, it gives CSASLDTQYF.